This record covers a single T cell receptor beta chain. The assay was immunoSEQ multiplex PCR, and TCRdb's table has in-frame clones only and misses some. The table records tens of thousands of clones, roughly 88% of them present only once. The data were obtained in a study of T cell responses to AZD1222 COVID-19 vaccine. Pooling of second doses given at about 4 or about 12 weeks was done. This CDR3 spans 13 amino acids. V was pared by 6 bases and J by 5 bases, with 11 bases between. The source of this sequence is an adult who received the AZD1222 COVID-19 vaccine. This specimen was peripheral blood, taken 28 days after the second AZD1222 dose. The V call is TRBV23-1, the J call TRBJ1-5, with D perhaps matching TRBD1 (5 bases). TRBV23-1 is an open reading frame, and its role is uncertain. The CDR3 DNA sequence: TGCGCCAGCAGCTCAGGGAGGGATCAGCCCCAGCATTTT. This sequence encodes CASSSGRDQPQHF.